This T cell receptor (beta chain) was captured by sequencing in a study of shared T cell receptors in the human thymus. Some clones are missing from TCRdb's copy, which holds only in-frame ones; the method was immunoSEQ multiplex PCR. Of around 340,000 clones listed, around 95% are singletons. From germline, CDR1 is SGHAT and CDR2 FQNNGV. Deletions cut 1 base from V and 7 bases from J, with 4 bases between. The CDR3 totals 12 residues. Specimen: thymocytes. The receptor was isolated from a human donor. This rearrangement joins TRBV11-2 to TRBJ2-2, with D hard to call. CDR3 amino acids: CASSLGSGELFF. Written as DNA, the CDR3 is TGTGCCAGCAGCTTAGGTAGCGGGGAGCTGTTTTTT.